The clone carrying this TCR beta chain was observed a handful of times. Antigen: not known. The TCR beta CDR3 regions underwent amplification using RNA transcripts as the source. With the HTBI primer set, the TCR CDR3 went through a first round of RT-PCR. TCRdb independently ran MiXCR on the multiplex PCR reads; one entry per CDR3 protein. The sample consists of 200,000 or so distinct CDR3 sequences, less than 20% of them appearing once. This CDR3 region has 13 residues. The germline V gene has CDR1 SNHLY and CDR2 FYNNEI. The V and J ends lost 5 bases and 6 bases respectively, with 11 bases between them. These data are taken from a study of T cells in Graves' hyperthyroidism and ophthalmopathy. General study findings and limits: Ophthalmopathy cases were set apart from stable hyperthyroidism by a 13 V-J model. Appearing also in blood were most of the thyroid clonotypes expanded above 0.001.

The specimen was blood. The J gene is TRBJ2-1, the V gene TRBV2, with D uncertain. This receptor was obtained from a woman aged 45-65 years with Graves' hyperthyroidism. CDR3 coding DNA: TGTGCCAGCAGTCCCGACATCGGCAATGAGCAGTTCTTC. As protein: CASSPDIGNEQFF.